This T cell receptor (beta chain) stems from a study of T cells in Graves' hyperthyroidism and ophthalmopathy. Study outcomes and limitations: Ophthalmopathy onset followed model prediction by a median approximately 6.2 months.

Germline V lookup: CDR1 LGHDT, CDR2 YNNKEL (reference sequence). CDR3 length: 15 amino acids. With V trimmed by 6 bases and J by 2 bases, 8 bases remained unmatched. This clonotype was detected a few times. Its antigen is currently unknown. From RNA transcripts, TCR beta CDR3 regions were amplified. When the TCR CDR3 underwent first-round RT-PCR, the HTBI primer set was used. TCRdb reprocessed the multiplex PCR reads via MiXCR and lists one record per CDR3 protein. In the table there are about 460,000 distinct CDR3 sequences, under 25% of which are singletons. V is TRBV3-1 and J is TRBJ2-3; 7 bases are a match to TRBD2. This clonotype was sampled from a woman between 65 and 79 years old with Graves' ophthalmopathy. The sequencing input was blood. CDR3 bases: TGTGCCAGCAGACCCTCTAGCGGTCCCACAGATACGCAGTATTTT. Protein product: CASRPSSGPTDTQYF.